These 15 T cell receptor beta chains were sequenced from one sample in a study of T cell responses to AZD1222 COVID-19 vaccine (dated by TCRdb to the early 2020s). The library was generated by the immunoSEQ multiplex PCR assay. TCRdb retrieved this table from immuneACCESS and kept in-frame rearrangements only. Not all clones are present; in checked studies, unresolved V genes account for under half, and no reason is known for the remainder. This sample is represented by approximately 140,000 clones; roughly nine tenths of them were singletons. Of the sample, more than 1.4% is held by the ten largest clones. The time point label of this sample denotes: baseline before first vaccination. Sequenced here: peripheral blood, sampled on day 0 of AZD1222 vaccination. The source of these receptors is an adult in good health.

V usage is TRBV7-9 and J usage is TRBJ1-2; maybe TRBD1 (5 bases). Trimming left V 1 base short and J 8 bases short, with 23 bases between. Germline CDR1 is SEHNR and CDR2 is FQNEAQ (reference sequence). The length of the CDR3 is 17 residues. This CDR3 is CASSLDQIRGEREGYTF. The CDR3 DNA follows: TGTGCCAGCAGCTTAGACCAGATAAGGGGTGAGCGTGAAGGCTACACCTTC.

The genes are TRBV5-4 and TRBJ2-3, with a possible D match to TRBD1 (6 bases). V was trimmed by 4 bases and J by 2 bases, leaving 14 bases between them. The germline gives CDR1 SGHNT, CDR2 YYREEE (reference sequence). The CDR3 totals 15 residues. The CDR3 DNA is TGTGCCAGCAGCCCGGCGGCAGGGGCCACAGATACGCAGTATTTT. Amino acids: CASSPAAGATDTQYF. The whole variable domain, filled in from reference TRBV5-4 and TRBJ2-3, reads ETGVTQSPTHLIKTRGQQVTLRCSSQSGHNTVSWYQQALGQGPQFIFQYYREEENGRGNFPPRFSGLQFPNYSSELNVNALELDDSALYLCASSPAAGATDTQYFGPGTRLTVL.

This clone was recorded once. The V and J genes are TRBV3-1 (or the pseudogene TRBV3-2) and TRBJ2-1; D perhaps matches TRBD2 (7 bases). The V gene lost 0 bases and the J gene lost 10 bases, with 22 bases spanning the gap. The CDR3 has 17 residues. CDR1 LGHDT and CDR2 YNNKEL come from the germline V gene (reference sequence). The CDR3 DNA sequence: TGTGCCAGCAGCCAAGATGGGGGGGCCCCAGGGCATTCGGAGCAGTTCTTC. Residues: CASSQDGGAPGHSEQFF.

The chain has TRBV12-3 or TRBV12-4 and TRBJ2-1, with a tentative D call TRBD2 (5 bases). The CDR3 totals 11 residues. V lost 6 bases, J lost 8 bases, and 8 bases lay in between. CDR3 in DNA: TGTGCCAGCAGGGAGGACCATGAGCAGTTCTTC. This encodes CASREDHEQFF.

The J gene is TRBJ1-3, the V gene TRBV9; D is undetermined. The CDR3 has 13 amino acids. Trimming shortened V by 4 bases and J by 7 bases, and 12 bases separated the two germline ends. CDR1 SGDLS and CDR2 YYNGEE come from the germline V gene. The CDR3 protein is CASSSTTQNTIYF. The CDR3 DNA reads TGTGCCAGCAGCTCTACGACCCAGAACACCATATATTTT.

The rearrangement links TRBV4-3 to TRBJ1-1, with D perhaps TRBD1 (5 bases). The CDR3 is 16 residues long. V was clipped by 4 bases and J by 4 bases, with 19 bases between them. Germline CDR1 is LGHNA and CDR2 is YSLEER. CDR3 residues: CASSLSTVGVSTEAFF. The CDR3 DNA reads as TGCGCCAGCAGCCTATCGACAGTCGGGGTTAGCACTGAAGCTTTCTTT.

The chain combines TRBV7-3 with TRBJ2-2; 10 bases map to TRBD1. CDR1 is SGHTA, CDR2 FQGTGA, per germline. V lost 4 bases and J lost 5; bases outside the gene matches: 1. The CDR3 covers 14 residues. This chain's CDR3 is CASSSGQGTGELFF. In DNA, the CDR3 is TGTGCCAGCAGCTCGGGACAGGGGACCGGGGAGCTGTTTTTT. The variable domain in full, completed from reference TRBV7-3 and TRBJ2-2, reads GAGVSQTPSNKVTEKGKYVELRCDPISGHTALYWYRQSLGQGPEFLIYFQGTGAADDSGLPNDRFFAVRPEGSVSTLKIQRTERGDSAVYLCASSSGQGTGELFFGEGSRLTVL.

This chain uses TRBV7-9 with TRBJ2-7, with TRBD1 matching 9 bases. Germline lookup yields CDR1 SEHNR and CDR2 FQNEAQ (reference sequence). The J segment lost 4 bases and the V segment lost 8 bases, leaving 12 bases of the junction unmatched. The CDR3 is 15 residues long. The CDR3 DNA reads TGTGCCAGCCGAAAACCGGGACAGGGCTTTTACGAGCAGTACTTC. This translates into CASRKPGQGFYEQYF.

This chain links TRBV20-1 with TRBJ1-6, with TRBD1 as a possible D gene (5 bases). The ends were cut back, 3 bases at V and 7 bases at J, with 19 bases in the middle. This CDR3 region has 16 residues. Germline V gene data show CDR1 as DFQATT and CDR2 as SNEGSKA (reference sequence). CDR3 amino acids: CSASLSSSGQNSPLHF. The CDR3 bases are TGCAGTGCTAGTCTATCCTCCTCAGGACAAAATTCACCCCTCCACTTT.

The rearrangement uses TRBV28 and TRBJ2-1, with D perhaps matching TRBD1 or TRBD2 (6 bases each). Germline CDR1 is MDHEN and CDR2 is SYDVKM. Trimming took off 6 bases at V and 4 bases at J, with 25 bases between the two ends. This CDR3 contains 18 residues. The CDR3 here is CASSSLGGAGSPYNEQFF. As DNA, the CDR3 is TGTGCCAGCAGCTCCCTGGGGGGCGCAGGATCCCCTTACAATGAGCAGTTCTTC.

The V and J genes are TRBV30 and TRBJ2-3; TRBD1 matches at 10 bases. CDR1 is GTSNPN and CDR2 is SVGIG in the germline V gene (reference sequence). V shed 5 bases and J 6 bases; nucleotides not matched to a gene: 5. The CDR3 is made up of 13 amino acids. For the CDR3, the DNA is TGTGCCTGGGAGACAGGGGGCCAGGATACGCAGTATTTT. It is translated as CAWETGGQDTQYF.

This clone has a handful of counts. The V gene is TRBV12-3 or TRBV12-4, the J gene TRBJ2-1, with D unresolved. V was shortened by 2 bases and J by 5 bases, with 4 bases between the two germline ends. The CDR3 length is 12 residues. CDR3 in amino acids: CASSLLHNEQFF. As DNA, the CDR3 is TGTGCCAGCAGTTTACTCCACAATGAGCAGTTCTTC.

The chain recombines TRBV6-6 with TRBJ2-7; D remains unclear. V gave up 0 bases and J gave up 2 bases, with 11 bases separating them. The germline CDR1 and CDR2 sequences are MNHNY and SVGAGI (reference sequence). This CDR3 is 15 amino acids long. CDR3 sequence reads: CASSYSNMAPYEQYF. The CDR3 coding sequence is TGTGCCAGCAGTTACTCGAACATGGCCCCCTACGAGCAGTACTTC.

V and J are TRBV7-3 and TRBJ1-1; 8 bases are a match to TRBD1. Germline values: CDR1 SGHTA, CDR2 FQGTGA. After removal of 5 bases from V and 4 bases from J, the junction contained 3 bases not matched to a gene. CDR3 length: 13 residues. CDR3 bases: TGTGCCAGCAGCCGGACAGGGACCACTGAAGCTTTCTTT. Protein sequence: CASSRTGTTEAFF.

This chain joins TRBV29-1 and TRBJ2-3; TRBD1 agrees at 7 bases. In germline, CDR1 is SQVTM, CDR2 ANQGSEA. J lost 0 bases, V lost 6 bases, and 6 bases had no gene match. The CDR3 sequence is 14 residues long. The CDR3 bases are TGCAGCGTACCGGGGACAGCAAGCACAGATACGCAGTATTTT. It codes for CSVPGTASTDTQYF.